The 2 T cell receptor beta chains below come from one sample, sequenced in a study of shared clonotypes between healthy human individuals. TCRdb's copy holds only in-frame clones and misses some; the assay was immunoSEQ multiplex PCR. Among about 2.1 million clones listed, 90% to 95% were seen once. CD45RO-negative, CCR7-positively selected cells formed the naive CD8 fraction, excluding terminally differentiated effector memory CD45RA+ cells. The sequenced material came from naive CD8+ T cells from PBMCs. The receptors here all came from a man aged 18-30 years in good health. Some clones in this sample may be carry-over from other donors' samples.

CDR3 in amino acids: CASSIEQKMNTEAFF. Written as DNA, the CDR3 is TGTGCCAGCAGCATAGAACAGAAGATGAACACTGAAGCTTTCTTT. The chain joins TRBV5-6 to TRBJ1-1; the D is unclear. Trimming stripped 4 bases from V and 0 bases from J, with 13 bases between. Germline lookup yields CDR1 SGHDT and CDR2 YYEEEE. The CDR3 extends over 15 amino acids.

This clone was seen only once. The rearrangement uses TRBV5-4 and TRBJ2-7; D could derive from TRBD1 or TRBD2 (5 bases each). Trimming shortened V by 4 bases and J by 4 bases, and 12 bases separated the two germline ends. The CDR3 loop spans 13 amino acids. The V gene's germline CDR1 is SGHNT and CDR2 YYREEE (reference sequence). The CDR3 here is CASSGGRVYEQYF. CDR3 nucleotides: TGTGCCAGCAGCGGGGGACGGGTATACGAGCAGTACTTC.